The entry below describes one T cell receptor (beta chain). Its antigen is not yet known. Base qualities are missing; no much larger clone stands one base away. The sample comes from a study of T cell repertoires in cytomegalovirus infection (dated by TCRdb to between 2018 and 2020). In terms of the full investigation: The HLA type of each donor mattered for the analysis, because public TCR beta signatures pointed to carriage of CMV infection along with the matching HLA type.

The CDR3 contains 15 residues, cysteine and phenylalanine counted. Just the 45-base CDR3 DNA is kept, in frame starting at base 1. The germline V gene (reference sequence) provides CDR1 SGHNT and CDR2 YYREEE. V sheds 3 bases and J sheds 7 bases, leaving 17 bases between their ends. Instrument on record: Illumina HiSeq 1500. The public reads were run again by TCRdb, first through fastp at Q25 and then through MiXCR, and only productive beta chains were kept. One record per CDR3 amino acid sequence lists the most common genes and DNA. This sample comprises about 530,000 distinct CDR3 sequences, about 30% of them detected only once. Roughly 13% of the sample rests with the top ten. Paper-wide results and their limitations: In the ex vivo response, HLA-C-restricted CMV-specific TCR beta clonotypes were dominant, and in two of eight donors the single most frequent clonotype came from this HLA-C-restricted group. Cumulative frequency of public TCR beta family members discriminated carriers of CMV infection plus the relevant HLA type in this cohort and an independent roughly 330-donor cohort.

Sequenced input: PBMCs. The sequence is built from TRBV5-4 and TRBJ2-1; the D gene remains uncertain. This receptor was identified in a human donor in good health (CMV status not recorded). Some clones in this sample may be carry-over from other donors' samples. The DNA sequence is TGTGCCAGCAGCTCCCCTAAGGGTTGGGATAATGAGCAGTTCTTC. This is translated as CASSSPKGWDNEQFF.